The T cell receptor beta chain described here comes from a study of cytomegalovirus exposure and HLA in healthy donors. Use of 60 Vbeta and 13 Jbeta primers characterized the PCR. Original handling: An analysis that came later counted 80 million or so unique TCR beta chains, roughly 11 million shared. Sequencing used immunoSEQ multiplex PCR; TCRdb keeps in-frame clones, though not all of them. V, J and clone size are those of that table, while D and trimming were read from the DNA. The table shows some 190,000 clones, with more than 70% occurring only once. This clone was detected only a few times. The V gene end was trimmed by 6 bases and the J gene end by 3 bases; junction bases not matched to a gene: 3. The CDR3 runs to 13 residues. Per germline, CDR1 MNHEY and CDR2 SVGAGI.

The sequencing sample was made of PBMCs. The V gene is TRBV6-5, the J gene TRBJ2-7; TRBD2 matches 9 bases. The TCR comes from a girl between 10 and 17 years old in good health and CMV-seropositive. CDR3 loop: CASSIAGDYEQYF. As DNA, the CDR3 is TGTGCCAGCAGCATAGCGGGAGACTACGAGCAGTACTTC.